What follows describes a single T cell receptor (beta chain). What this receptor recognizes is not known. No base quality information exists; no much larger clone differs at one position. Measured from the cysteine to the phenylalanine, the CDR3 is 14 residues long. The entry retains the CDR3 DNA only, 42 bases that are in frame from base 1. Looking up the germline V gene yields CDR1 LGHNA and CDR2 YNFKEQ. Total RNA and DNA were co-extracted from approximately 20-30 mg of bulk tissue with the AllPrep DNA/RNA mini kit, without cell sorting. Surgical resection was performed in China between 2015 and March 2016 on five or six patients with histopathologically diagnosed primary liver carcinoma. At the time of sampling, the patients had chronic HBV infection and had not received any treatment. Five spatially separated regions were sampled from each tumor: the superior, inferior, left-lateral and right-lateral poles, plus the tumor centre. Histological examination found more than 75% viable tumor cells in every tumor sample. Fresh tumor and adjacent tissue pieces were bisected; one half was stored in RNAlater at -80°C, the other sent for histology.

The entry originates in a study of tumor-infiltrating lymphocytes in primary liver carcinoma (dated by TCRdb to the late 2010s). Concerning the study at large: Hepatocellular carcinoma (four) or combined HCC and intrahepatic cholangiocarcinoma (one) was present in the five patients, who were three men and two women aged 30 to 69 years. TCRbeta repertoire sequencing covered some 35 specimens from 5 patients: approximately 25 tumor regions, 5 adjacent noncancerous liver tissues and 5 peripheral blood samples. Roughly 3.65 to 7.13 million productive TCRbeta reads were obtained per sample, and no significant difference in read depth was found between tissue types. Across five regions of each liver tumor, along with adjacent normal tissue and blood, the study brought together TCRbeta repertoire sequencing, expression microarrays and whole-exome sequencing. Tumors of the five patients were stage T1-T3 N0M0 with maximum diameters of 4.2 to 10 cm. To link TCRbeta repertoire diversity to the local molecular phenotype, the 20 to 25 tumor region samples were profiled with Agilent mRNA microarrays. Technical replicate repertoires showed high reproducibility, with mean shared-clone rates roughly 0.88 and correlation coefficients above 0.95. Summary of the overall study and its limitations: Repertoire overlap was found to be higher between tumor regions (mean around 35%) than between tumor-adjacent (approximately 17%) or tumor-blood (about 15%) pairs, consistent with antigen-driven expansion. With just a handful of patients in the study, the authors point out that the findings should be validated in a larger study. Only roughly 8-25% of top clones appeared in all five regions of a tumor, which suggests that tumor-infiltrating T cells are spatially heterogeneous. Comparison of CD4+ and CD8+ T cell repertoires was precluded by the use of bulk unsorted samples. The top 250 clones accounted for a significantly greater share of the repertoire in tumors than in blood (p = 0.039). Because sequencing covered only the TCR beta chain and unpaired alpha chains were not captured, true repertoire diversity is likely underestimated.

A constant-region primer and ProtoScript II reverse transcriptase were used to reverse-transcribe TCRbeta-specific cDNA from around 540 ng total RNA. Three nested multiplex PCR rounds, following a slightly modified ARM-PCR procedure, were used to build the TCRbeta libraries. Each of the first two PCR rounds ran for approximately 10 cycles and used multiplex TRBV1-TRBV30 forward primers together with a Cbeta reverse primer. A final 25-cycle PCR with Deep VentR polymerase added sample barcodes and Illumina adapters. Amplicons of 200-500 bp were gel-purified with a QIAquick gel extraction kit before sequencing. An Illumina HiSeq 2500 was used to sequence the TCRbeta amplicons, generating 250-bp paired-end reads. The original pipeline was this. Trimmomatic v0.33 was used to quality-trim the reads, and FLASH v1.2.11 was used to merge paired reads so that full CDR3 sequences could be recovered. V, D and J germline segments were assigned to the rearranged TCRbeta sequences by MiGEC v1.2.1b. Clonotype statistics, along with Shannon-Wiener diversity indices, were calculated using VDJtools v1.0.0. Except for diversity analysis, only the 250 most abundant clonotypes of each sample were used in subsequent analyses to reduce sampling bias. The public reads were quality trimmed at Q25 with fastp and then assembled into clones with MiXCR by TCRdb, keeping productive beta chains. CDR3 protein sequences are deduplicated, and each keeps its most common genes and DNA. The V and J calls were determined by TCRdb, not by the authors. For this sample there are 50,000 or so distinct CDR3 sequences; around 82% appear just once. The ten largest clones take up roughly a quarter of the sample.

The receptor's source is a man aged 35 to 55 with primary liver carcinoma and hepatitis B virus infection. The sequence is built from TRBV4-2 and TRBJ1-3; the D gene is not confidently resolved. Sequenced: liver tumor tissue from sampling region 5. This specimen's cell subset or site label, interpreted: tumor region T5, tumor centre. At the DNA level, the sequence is TGTGTCAACAGCCAAGTGGGCCCTGGAAACACCATATATTTT. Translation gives CVNSQVGPGNTIYF.